A selection of T cell receptor beta chains follows, all from one sample in a study of OX40 agonist ivuxolimab in advanced cancers. Sequencing was performed with immunoSEQ multiplex PCR; in TCRdb, only in-frame clones are kept and a portion is missing. Here the sample spans about 62,000 clones, around 80% being singletons. The sequenced sample was CD4+ or CD8+ T cells sorted from blood, obtained in a trial of the OX40 agonist ivuxolimab. The origin of the receptors is an adult with an advanced solid tumor such as melanoma, head and neck, liver or kidney cancer. CDR3s include the opening cysteine and the closing phenylalanine or tryptophan. Fields, in order: CDR3 protein, V gene, clone size. Clone size is shown for a subset of rows, as once, few, many or a class of expanded clone.

CDR3aa: CASHDRGYSEAFF; v_gene: TRBV2; abundance: -
CDR3aa: CASSDGQGRGTDTQYF; v_gene: TRBV5-4; abundance: -
CDR3aa: CASSPSGRPTEAFF; v_gene: TRBV4-2; abundance: -
CDR3aa: CASSEALWAPEQYF; v_gene: TRBV2; abundance: -
CDR3aa: CASSQEAAGGYGEQFF; v_gene: TRBV4-2; abundance: -
CDR3aa: CASILDTGNYGYTF; v_gene: TRBV2; abundance: -
CDR3aa: CASSYGALGSYEQYF; v_gene: TRBV6-5; abundance: -
CDR3aa: CASSGGGQAFF; v_gene: TRBV2; abundance: once
CDR3aa: CASSYGGQPQHF; v_gene: TRBV6-6; abundance: few
CDR3aa: CASSVTQGDYEQYF; v_gene: TRBV6-1; abundance: -
CDR3aa: CASGDRQGAWDEQFF; v_gene: TRBV11-1; abundance: -
CDR3aa: CASSPGGGQMFYGYTF; v_gene: TRBV28; abundance: -
CDR3aa: CASSLDEQIVKLFF; v_gene: TRBV5-1; abundance: -
CDR3aa: CASSNRQGGLKVTFF; v_gene: TRBV6-6; abundance: -
CDR3aa: CSGENTEAFF; v_gene: TRBV29-1; abundance: -
CDR3aa: CASSSGGYTIYF; v_gene: TRBV18; abundance: many
CDR3aa: CASSQSGMGLYSNQPQHF; v_gene: TRBV16; abundance: -
CDR3aa: CASSYVEESPLHF; v_gene: TRBV6-6; abundance: -
CDR3aa: CATSGLGWDTQYF; v_gene: TRBV6-1; abundance: -
CDR3aa: CASSPGAVNEKLFF; v_gene: TRBV18; abundance: once
CDR3aa: CASSTSGVSTDTQYF; v_gene: TRBV9; abundance: -
CDR3aa: CASSVTGTLTDTQYF; v_gene: TRBV11-2; abundance: -
CDR3aa: CASSYGGKRAQHF; v_gene: TRBV6-5; abundance: -
CDR3aa: CAISEKRGGPETQYF; v_gene: TRBV10-3; abundance: -
CDR3aa: CASSQEGGGLGNTEAFF; v_gene: TRBV4-2; abundance: -
CDR3aa: CASSLGGTGAETQYF; v_gene: TRBV5-5; abundance: once
CDR3aa: CASSLQGTPGELFF; v_gene: TRBV6-1; abundance: -
CDR3aa: CASSRGGPSYNEQFF; v_gene: TRBV5-4; abundance: -
CDR3aa: CATSRDAASGGTDTQYF; v_gene: TRBV15; abundance: -
CDR3aa: CASSFEGASTDTQYF; v_gene: TRBV5-1; abundance: -
CDR3aa: CSAGTGSYGYTF; v_gene: TRBV29-1; abundance: medium-sized
CDR3aa: CASSIDLGRNSFHGYTF; v_gene: TRBV19; abundance: -
CDR3aa: CASSLVNRGYTEAFF; v_gene: TRBV5-4; abundance: few
CDR3aa: CASGPGDAYNEQFF; v_gene: TRBV12-5; abundance: -
CDR3aa: CASSVNRGVNSPLHF; v_gene: TRBV5-1; abundance: -
CDR3aa: CASRASGVYTDTQYF; v_gene: TRBV6-6; abundance: -
CDR3aa: CASSQDQAGNTEAFF; v_gene: TRBV4-3; abundance: -
CDR3aa: CASSMGDRGDTEAFF; v_gene: TRBV11-1; abundance: -
CDR3aa: CASSKKSPSRLAGGQTSTDTQYF; v_gene: TRBV21-1; abundance: -
CDR3aa: CASSESIPGYGGYTF; v_gene: TRBV10-2; abundance: -
CDR3aa: CASSLDRGVDTQYF; v_gene: TRBV27; abundance: -
CDR3aa: CASSLAWGGSEKLFF; v_gene: TRBV7-2; abundance: -
CDR3aa: CASSERSNSPLHF; v_gene: TRBV25-1; abundance: few
CDR3aa: CASSLAQLTTNEKLFF; v_gene: TRBV7-8; abundance: -
CDR3aa: CASSLGTAKSYGYTF; v_gene: TRBV5-1; abundance: once
CDR3aa: CASSPDRETEAFF; v_gene: TRBV6-5; abundance: -
CDR3aa: CASSHRNLRANTGELFF; v_gene: TRBV14; abundance: once
CDR3aa: CASSLAINGYEQYF; v_gene: TRBV5-4; abundance: -
CDR3aa: CASSQHASSGNTIYF; v_gene: TRBV14; abundance: -
CDR3aa: CASSPSEGGFYGYTF; v_gene: TRBV18; abundance: once
CDR3aa: CASSSTGNSYEQYF; v_gene: TRBV19; abundance: few
CDR3aa: CASSYSPTGFNTEAFF; v_gene: TRBV6-5; abundance: -
CDR3aa: CASSGDTYEQYF; v_gene: TRBV6-1; abundance: -
CDR3aa: CASTDVPGQGAGGYTF; v_gene: TRBV7-8; abundance: -
CDR3aa: CASSFGVEGYTF; v_gene: TRBV11-1; abundance: -
CDR3aa: CASSDRAYEQYF; v_gene: TRBV6-5; abundance: -
CDR3aa: CASSYRQGVYGYTF; v_gene: TRBV9; abundance: -